This T cell receptor (beta chain) emerged from a study of Ad26.COV2.S vaccination and SARS-CoV-2 variants. About the study: Intramuscular Ad26.COV2.S doses were given once or twice, 56 days apart.

Concerning this clone: Its specificity is not known.

Findings and limits, study-wide: Reported post-vaccination CD8+ and CD4+ T cell responses to spike showed substantial breadth. Individuals receiving vaccine had higher spike-specific TCR breadth than placebo recipients did.

Trimming cost V 3 bases and J 2 bases; bases outside gene matches: 4. Per germline, CDR1 LGHNA and CDR2 YNFKEQ. The CDR3 is 15 residues long. As to treatment: approximately 18 received Ad26.COV2.S at low or high dose, single or two shots; several received placebo; per-sample allocation not given. Sampling was performed 63 days after the first vaccine or placebo injection. SARS-CoV-2 spike from the Wuhan strain was encoded by the vaccine, an Ad26 vector. The protocol was immunoSEQ multiplex PCR, while the TCRdb copy is restricted to in-frame clones and leaves out a portion. The sample lists fewer than 500,000 clones, 80% to 90% occurring once.

Specimen: peripheral blood, collected in a trial of Ad26.COV2.S vaccine versus placebo. This chain uses TRBV4-2 with TRBJ2-1; 7 bases line up with TRBD2. The origin of this receptor is a person between 18 and 60 years old who received the Ad26.COV2.S COVID-19 vaccine or a placebo. The CDR3: CASSQGGGTYNEQFF. CDR3 sequence (DNA): TGTGCCAGCAGCCAGGGGGGAGGGACCTACAATGAGCAGTTCTTC.